The rows below give T cell receptor beta chains drawn from one sample of a study of patients and donors after allogeneic stem cell transplantation. TCRdb re-derived calls from the RT-PCR reads in MiXCR, one entry per CDR3 protein. The sample shows around 10,000 distinct CDR3 sequences, roughly a fifth of them seen only once. The sample consisted of blood, either unsorted or a sorted T cell fraction (not recorded which). The origin of the receptors is a human donor who was either an allogeneic HSCT recipient or a stem cell or donor lymphocyte infusion donor (not recorded which). It is not recorded whose cells these are; they may come from a transplant donor. Each CDR3 is given with its conserved first and last residue. A D gene is named only where the DNA matches it firmly. The size of a clone is reported for some rows only, either as once, few or many, or as a class for expanded clones.

length,size,D,J,V,CDR3,DNA
14,NA,NA,TRBJ2-5,TRBV3-1,CASSQGNSQETQYF,TGTGCCAGCAGCCAAGGGAACAGCCAAGAGACCCAGTACTTC
14,medium-sized,NA,TRBJ1-3,TRBV15,CATSREGRGNTIYF,TGTGCCACCAGCAGAGAAGGGCGAGGAAACACCATATATTTT
13,NA,NA,TRBJ1-6,TRBV21-1,CASTGTGDLSLHF,TGTGCCAGCACCGGGACAGGGGATTTGTCCCTCCACTTT
14,few,NA,TRBJ2-2,TRBV5-8,CASIQRDRTGELFF,TGTGCCAGCATCCAGAGGGACCGCACCGGGGAGCTGTTTTTT
18,NA,NA,TRBJ1-2,TRBV4-3,CASSQDQGSRGDYYGYTF,TGCGCCAGCAGCCAAGATCAGGGGAGCAGGGGTGACTACTATGGCTACACCTTC
14,NA,TRBD2,TRBJ2-7,TRBV20-1,CSASISGGTYEQYF,TGCAGTGCTAGCATTAGCGGGGGGACTTACGAGCAGTACTTC
14,NA,NA,TRBJ1-1,TRBV27,CASSPRVWGTEAFF,TGTGCCAGCAGCCCCCGTGTTTGGGGCACTGAAGCTTTCTTT
14,few,NA,TRBJ1-1,TRBV5-4,CASALQGVNTEAFF,TGTGCCAGCGCCCTCCAGGGTGTGAACACTGAAGCTTTCTTT
13,NA,NA,TRBJ2-4,TRBV2,CASSEILENIQYF,TGTGCCAGCAGTGAGATTCTCGAAAACATTCAGTACTTC
15,NA,TRBD1,TRBJ1-6,TRBV20-1,CSARPLGQGHSPLHF,TGCAGTGCTAGACCGCTTGGACAGGGCCATTCACCCCTCCACTTT
12,few,NA,TRBJ2-7,TRBV7-9,CASSHDTYEQYF,TGTGCCAGCAGCCACGACACCTACGAGCAGTACTTC
17,NA,TRBD1,TRBJ2-1,TRBV7-9,CASSLGRTGGMYNEQFF,TGTGCCAGCAGCTTAGGGAGGACAGGGGGCATGTACAATGAGCAGTTCTTC
14,NA,NA,TRBJ1-1,TRBV27,CASKSPVGDTEAFF,TGTGCCAGCAAATCCCCGGTTGGGGACACTGAAGCTTTCTTT
14,NA,NA,TRBJ1-2,TRBV2,CASSEITGPGGYTF,TGTGCCAGCAGTGAAATAACAGGGCCGGGCGGCTACACCTTC
16,few,NA,TRBJ2-1,TRBV5-6,CASSLDAGATYNEQFF,TGTGCCAGCAGCTTGGACGCGGGGGCCACCTACAATGAGCAGTTCTTC
16,NA,NA,TRBJ1-2,TRBV27,CASSQTALTALYGYTF,TGTGCCAGCAGCCAAACCGCCTTGACAGCTCTCTATGGCTACACCTTC
16,NA,TRBD1,TRBJ1-5,TRBV30,CAWSGRLGTGDQPQHF,TGTGCCTGGAGCGGTAGACTCGGGACAGGGGATCAGCCCCAGCATTTT